One and the same sample provided the 5 T cell receptor beta chains below, sequenced in a study of regulatory T cells in long-lasting Graves disease. Time point indicated: newly diagnosed GD, antithyroid drugs for less than 3 months. Following extraction of RNA from PBMCs, that RNA was used to make the TCR library. CDR3 regions were amplified by Arm-PCR using iRepertoire HTBI primers to build TCR beta libraries. Each CDR3 protein gets one entry after TCRdb re-called the multiplex PCR reads with MiXCR. This sample has 530,000 or so distinct CDR3 sequences, with approximately 13% found just once. This same sample was also taken into another study, of T cells in Graves' hyperthyroidism and ophthalmopathy.

Sequenced here: peripheral blood mononuclear cells (PBMCs), sampled at new diagnosis, from a patient treated with antithyroid drugs. These receptors were obtained from a man aged 25-45 years with Graves disease.

This clonotype was detected many times. V gene TRBV27 combines with J gene TRBJ1-6; D is ambiguous. In germline, CDR1 is MNHEY, CDR2 SMNVEV (reference sequence). This CDR3 has 15 residues. Trimming pared 3 bases from V and 2 bases from J, leaving 8 bases between. CDR3 DNA sequence: TGTGCCAGCAGTTTGAGGCAAACCTATAATTCACCCCTCCACTTT. Its translation is CASSLRQTYNSPLHF.

This clonotype was found many times. The chain is built from TRBV20-1 and TRBJ1-2; the D is unclear. Trimming left V 0 bases short and J 7 bases short, with 6 bases between. The CDR3 sequence is 11 residues long. Per germline, CDR1 DFQATT and CDR2 SNEGSKA (reference sequence). The CDR3 spells CSAREVIGYTF. The CDR3 bases are TGCAGTGCTAGAGAAGTGATTGGCTACACCTTC.

This clonotype was recorded at least ten times. The genes are TRBV6-9 and TRBJ1-2, with D unclear. V was pared by 3 bases and J by 7 bases, with 18 bases between. The CDR3 is made up of 15 amino acids. CDR1 is MNHGY, CDR2 SVAAGI, per germline. CDR3 sequence: CASSYQNLRGSGYTF. DNA for the CDR3: TGTGCCAGCAGTTACCAGAACCTCCGGGGTAGTGGCTACACCTTC.

This clonotype was detected only a few times. The rearrangement joins TRBV20-1 to TRBJ2-3; D gene ambiguous. CDR1 DFQATT and CDR2 SNEGSKA come from the germline V gene (reference sequence). Trimming shortened V by 8 bases and J by 5 bases, and 11 bases separated the two germline ends. CDR3 length equals 11 residues. The CDR3 DNA is TGCAGTACCTACTCTAGAGATACGCAGTATTTT. It is translated as CSTYSRDTQYF.

This clonotype has ten or more counts. This rearrangement joins TRBV3-1 to TRBJ2-7; no clear D. V dropped 5 bases and J dropped 5 bases, with 10 bases sitting between them. The CDR3 covers 12 residues. The germline CDR1 and CDR2 sequences are LGHDT and YNNKEL (reference sequence). CDR3 region: CASSSASDEQYF. The CDR3 nucleotides are TGTGCCAGCAGCTCGGCGTCCGACGAGCAGTACTTC.